This paragraph reports one T cell receptor beta chain. Antigen: not known. The data stem from a study of shared clonotypes between healthy human individuals. As processed by the authors: Filtering differed for immunoSEQ, which gave only junction sequences without quality scores. Assay used: immunoSEQ multiplex PCR; TCRdb lists only in-frame clones, some missing. That table gives V, J and clone size, and the DNA gave D and trimming. The top ten clones hold 0.1% to 0.15% of a sample with millions of clones, roughly 95% of them seen once. Study-level results: Among several donors, approximately 5% of naive CD4 clonotypes were found in common. Large depth notwithstanding, sorted-subset sequencing proved incomplete by rarefaction. The low donor count limited represented genetic and exposure-history diversity.

The specimen was naive CD4+ T cells sorted from blood. Subset defined: CD45RA+ positively selected. The source is a man younger than 35 in good health.

The DNA of the CDR3 is TGTGCCAGCACTCAATTGGGACACTATGGCTACACCTTC. It is translated as CASTQLGHYGYTF. The chain combines TRBV6-5 with TRBJ1-2; D possibly corresponds to TRBD1 (5 bases). V was clipped by 7 bases and J by 3 bases, with 12 bases between them. Germline CDR1 MNHEY, CDR2 SVGAGI. CDR3 length: 13 amino acids.